One sample yielded the 23 T cell receptor beta chains listed below, sequenced in a study of T cell repertoires in cytomegalovirus infection (dated by TCRdb to the late 2010s). The antigens of these receptors remain unknown. Taken with the paper, the label for treatment or condition translates to: in vitro stimulation with specific CMV peptide epitopes to enrich CMV-specific T cells. Data came from an Illumina HiSeq 1500. The raw public reads went through TCRdb reprocessing: fastp at Q25, MiXCR clone calling, in-frame beta chains kept. All rows with the same CDR3 protein become a single entry with the most common DNA and genes. Present in this sample are roughly 350,000 distinct CDR3 sequences, about a third of which were seen just once. The top ten clonotypes cover approximately 12% of the sample. Sequenced here: cultured PBMCs, sampled from culture after CMV antigen stimulation. The receptors derive from a human donor in good health (CMV status not recorded). Some clones in this sample may be carry-over from other donors' samples.

The gene calls are TRBV6-5 and TRBJ2-7; maybe TRBD1 (6 bases). This CDR3 comprises 14 residues. V was shortened by 6 bases and J by 4 bases, with 16 bases between the two germline ends. Germline V lookup: CDR1 MNHEY, CDR2 SVGAGI. CDR3 nucleotide sequence: TGTGCCAGCAGCCCCCAAGGGGGTGCGTACGAGCAGTACTTC. Translating it yields CASSPQGGAYEQYF.

The V gene is TRBV7-2, the J gene TRBJ2-1; D remains unclear. Germline CDR1 is SGHTA and CDR2 is FQGNSA. Trimming left V 8 bases short and J 3 bases short, with 11 bases between. The CDR3 totals 13 residues. Here the CDR3 reads CASLWNIYNEQFF. DNA of the CDR3: TGTGCCAGCCTATGGAATATCTACAATGAGCAGTTCTTC.

There are a few counts of this clonotype. The rearrangement joins TRBV27 to TRBJ1-1; D gene ambiguous. Trimming cost V 5 bases and J 4 bases, with 8 bases left between them. Germline values: CDR1 MNHEY, CDR2 SMNVEV (reference sequence). There are 12 residues in the CDR3. In DNA form, the CDR3 reads TGTGCCAGCAGTAATAGGGTCACTGAAGCTTTCTTT. Translated: CASSNRVTEAFF.

The chain joins TRBV6-2 or TRBV6-3 to TRBJ2-5; 10 nucleotides match TRBD1. After removal of 10 bases from V and 8 bases from J, the junction contained 13 bases not matched to a gene. The CDR3 is made up of 14 amino acids. Germline CDR1 MNHEY, CDR2 SVGEGT. CDR3 bases: TGTGCCACCACTCCCGCCGGGACAGGGGTTACCCAGTACTTC. The encoded protein is CATTPAGTGVTQYF.

The chain is built from TRBV7-2 and TRBJ2-2; tentatively, D is TRBD2 (5 bases). This CDR3 has 15 amino acids. Germline V gene data show CDR1 as SGHTA and CDR2 as FQGNSA. V was clipped by 3 bases and J by 0 bases, with 8 bases between them. This chain's CDR3 is CASSFRTANTGELFF. The CDR3 bases are TGTGCCAGCAGCTTTAGGACTGCGAACACCGGGGAGCTGTTTTTT. The whole variable domain, remainder taken from reference TRBV7-2 and TRBJ2-2, is GAGVSQSPSNKVTEKGKDVELRCDPISGHTALYWYRQSLGQGLEFLIYFQGNSAPDKSGLPSDRFSAERTGGSVSTLTIQRTQQEDSAVYLCASSFRTANTGELFFGEGSRLTVL.

The chain is built from TRBV6-1 and TRBJ1-6; D gene unclear. V lost 4 bases and J lost 5, with 12 bases in between. This CDR3 has 15 residues. Germline assignment: CDR1 MNHNS and CDR2 SASEGT. CDR3 in amino acids: CASSGGRHDNSPLHF. The CDR3 DNA follows: TGTGCCAGCAGTGGAGGCAGGCACGATAATTCACCCCTCCACTTT.

This clonotype was counted many times. The genes are TRBV7-8 and TRBJ2-3; 12 nucleotides line up with TRBD2. Looked up from germline, CDR1 is SGHVS and CDR2 is FQNEAQ. This CDR3 is 17 amino acids long. Losses at the gene ends were 4 bases for V and 3 bases for J; bases not matched to a gene: 8. The CDR3 DNA reads as TGTGCCAGCAGCTCGAGACTAGCGGGAGTTAGTACAGATACGCAGTATTTT. Translation gives CASSSRLAGVSTDTQYF. Drawing the rest from reference TRBV7-8 and TRBJ2-3, the complete variable domain is GAGVSQSPRYKVAKRGQDVALRCDPISGHVSLFWYQQALGQGPEFLTYFQNEAQLDKSGLPSDRFFAERPEGSVSTLKIQRTQQEDSAVYLCASSSRLAGVSTDTQYFGPGTRLTVL.

Here the CDR3 DNA reads TGTGCCAGCAGCAAAACAGACAACTACGAGCAGTACGTC. It codes for CASSKTDNYEQYV. V is TRBV7-8 and J is TRBJ2-7; D call uncertain. The CDR3 is made up of 13 amino acids. With 5 bases removed from V and 3 bases from J, the gap between germline ends came to 11 bases. Germline CDR1 reads SGHVS; CDR2 reads FQNEAQ.

This chain uses TRBV30 with TRBJ2-1, with D possibly being TRBD1 or TRBD2 (5 bases each). The ends were cut back, 2 bases at V and 4 bases at J, with 24 bases in the middle. The CDR3 runs to 18 residues. Per the germline V gene, CDR1 is GTSNPN and CDR2 is SVGIG (reference sequence). This CDR3 is CAWSKRGFGDHTYNEQFF. The DNA for the CDR3 is TGTGCCTGGAGTAAAAGGGGTTTCGGGGACCACACGTACAATGAGCAGTTCTTC. Variable domain in full (rest from reference TRBV30 and TRBJ2-1): SQTIHQWPATLVQPVGSPLSLECTVEGTSNPNLYWYRQAAGRGLQLLFYSVGIGQISSEVPQNLSASRPQDRQFILSSKKLLLSDSGFYLCAWSKRGFGDHTYNEQFFGPGTRLTVL.

This clonotype was observed many times. This chain connects TRBV7-2 to TRBJ1-3; D possibly corresponds to TRBD1 (5 bases). V was clipped by 5 bases and J by 11 bases, with 16 bases between them. The CDR3 totals 13 residues. Germline V CDR1 and CDR2: SGHTA, FQGNSA. The CDR3 region has the DNA TGTGCCAGCAGCCCGGACCGACAGAGGGCCATATATTTT. Its translation is CASSPDRQRAIYF.

The sample holds a few counts of this clonotype. The rearrangement links TRBV20-1 to TRBJ1-2; TRBD1 agrees at 11 bases. The CDR3 contains 14 residues. The germline gives CDR1 DFQATT, CDR2 SNEGSKA (reference sequence). The ends lost 3 bases at V and 8 bases at J; junction bases unmatched: 8. The CDR3 bases are TGCAGTGCTAGGGGGGACAGGGGGTACAAGGGCTACACCTTC. Protein sequence: CSARGDRGYKGYTF.

This clonotype was seen at least ten times. The chain employs TRBV7-9 and TRBJ2-1; tentatively, D is TRBD2 (6 bases). Germline CDR1 is SEHNR and CDR2 is FQNEAQ (reference sequence). Trimming cost V 3 bases and J 1 base, with 10 bases left between them. There are 15 residues in the CDR3. CDR3 DNA sequence: TGTGCCAGCAGCTTTCTCCGGGGGTCCTACAATGAGCAGTTCTTC. Protein product: CASSFLRGSYNEQFF.

This chain uses TRBV11-2 with TRBJ2-1; 7 nucleotides line up with TRBD2. Per the germline V gene, CDR1 is SGHAT and CDR2 is FQNNGV. The CDR3 sequence is 15 residues long. With 5 bases clipped from V and 10 bases from J, the junction kept 14 bases outside the gene matches. The CDR3 loop reads CASSPTGRGAGEQFF. The CDR3 DNA reads as TGTGCCAGCAGCCCCACTGGGAGGGGAGCGGGGGAGCAGTTCTTC.

In its sample, this clonotype was seen a few times. This chain links TRBV4-3 with TRBJ2-1; D is unclear. The CDR3 spans 14 residues. Germline CDR1 and CDR2: LGHNA and YSLEER. V lost 0 bases and J 2 bases, leaving 5 bases between the germline ends. DNA for the CDR3: TGCGCCAGCAGCCAAGAAGGAACCTACAATGAGCAGTTCTTC. Translated, it gives CASSQEGTYNEQFF.

The J gene is TRBJ1-1, the V gene TRBV20-1; D possibly corresponds to TRBD1 (6 bases). Germline-derived CDR1 and CDR2 are DFQATT and SNEGSKA (reference sequence). The V end was cut by 6 bases, the J end by 1 base, with 9 bases between. The CDR3 length is 12 residues. The CDR3 DNA reads as TGCAGTGCCAGGGGTAGGAACACTGAAGCTTTCTTT. Translation gives CSARGRNTEAFF.

The sample holds a few counts of this clonotype. This sequence joins TRBV28 and TRBJ1-1; no reliable D call. V was clipped by 5 bases and J by 0 bases, with 10 bases between them. Germline CDR1 MDHEN, CDR2 SYDVKM. The CDR3 has 14 amino acids. CDR3 amino acids: CASSPRMVNTEAFF. The CDR3 DNA is TGTGCCAGCAGTCCCCGTATGGTGAACACTGAAGCTTTCTTT.

This sequence joins TRBV20-1 and TRBJ2-1; 12 bases are a match to TRBD2. The germline V gene has CDR1 DFQATT and CDR2 SNEGSKA (reference sequence). The CDR3 runs 13 residues. The CDR3 spells CSRLAGVDNEQFF. The DNA of the CDR3 is TGCAGCCGACTAGCGGGAGTAGACAATGAGCAGTTCTTC.

V usage is TRBV29-1 and J usage is TRBJ2-7; D perhaps matches TRBD2 (5 bases). The CDR3 runs to 14 residues. Trimming pared 1 base from V and 9 bases from J, leaving 19 bases between. From germline, CDR1 is SQVTM and CDR2 ANQGSEA. The CDR3 loop reads CSVEGQTGVAGQYF. The CDR3 nucleotides read TGCAGCGTTGAAGGCCAGACCGGGGTCGCTGGGCAGTACTTC.

V and J are TRBV19 and TRBJ1-4, with D possibly TRBD1 on 5 matching bases. The CDR3 is made up of 16 amino acids. Germline assignment: CDR1 LNHDA and CDR2 SQIVND (reference sequence). The germline V and J ends were trimmed by 5 bases and 5 bases, with 18 bases remaining between them. CDR3 nucleotides: TGTGCCAGTAGTTCCCCCGGCCGGGACGGGAATGAAAAACTGTTTTTT. Translated, it gives CASSSPGRDGNEKLFF.

V is TRBV6-5 and J is TRBJ2-7; D gene unclear. The length of the CDR3 is 13 residues. V was shortened by 5 bases and J by 9 bases, with 17 bases between the two germline ends. Germline lookup yields CDR1 MNHEY and CDR2 SVGAGI. CDR3 bases: TGTGCCAGCAGTGAGACTTCTACAATGTCGCAGTACTTC. Protein: CASSETSTMSQYF.

This chain links TRBV6-2 or TRBV6-3 with TRBJ2-7; tentatively, D is TRBD1 (5 bases). With 4 bases removed from V and 7 bases from J, the gap between germline ends came to 17 bases. Germline V gene data show CDR1 as MNHEY and CDR2 as SVGEGT. This CDR3 has 14 amino acids. In DNA form, the CDR3 reads TGTGCCAGCAGTTCCTTCGGACAAACGAGGGAGCAGTACGTC. Protein product: CASSSFGQTREQYV.

This chain links TRBV24-1 with TRBJ2-1; a possible D gene is TRBD1 (6 bases). Germline lookup yields CDR1 KGHDR and CDR2 SFDVKD. V dropped 1 base and J dropped 4 bases, with 10 bases sitting between them. This CDR3 contains 15 residues. The CDR3 coding sequence is TGTGCCACCAGTGATTTTGGACAGCAGTACAATGAGCAGTTCTTC. Residues: CATSDFGQQYNEQFF.

The gene calls are TRBV25-1 and TRBJ1-6; tentative D call: TRBD1 (5 bases). The germline V gene has CDR1 MGHDK and CDR2 SYGVNS. The CDR3 loop spans 15 amino acids. Trimming removed 8 bases at V and 4 bases at J, with 15 bases between. The CDR3 is CASAGVGGYNSPLHF. The DNA for the CDR3 is TGTGCCAGCGCTGGGGTGGGGGGTTATAATTCACCCCTCCACTTT.